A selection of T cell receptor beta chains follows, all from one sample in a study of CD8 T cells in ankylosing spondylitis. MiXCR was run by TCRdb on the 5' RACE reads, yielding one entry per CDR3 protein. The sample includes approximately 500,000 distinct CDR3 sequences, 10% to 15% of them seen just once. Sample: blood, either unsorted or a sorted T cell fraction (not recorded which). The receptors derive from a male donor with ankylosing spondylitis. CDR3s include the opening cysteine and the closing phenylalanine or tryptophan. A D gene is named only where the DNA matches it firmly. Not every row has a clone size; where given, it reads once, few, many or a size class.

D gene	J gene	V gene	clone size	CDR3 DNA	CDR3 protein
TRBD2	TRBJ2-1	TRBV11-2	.	TGTGCCAGCAGTCCCTCTAGCGGGAGAGTTGGTGAGCAGTTCTTC	CASSPSSGRVGEQFF
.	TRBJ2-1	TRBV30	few	TGTGCCTGGAGTGTAAACCGGGATGGGGAGCAGTTCTTC	CAWSVNRDGEQFF
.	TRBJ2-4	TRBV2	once	TGTGCCAGCAGTGGATCGTGGCAGGGCGACATTCAGTACTTC	CASSGSWQGDIQYF
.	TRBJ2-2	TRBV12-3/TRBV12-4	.	TGTGCCAGCAGGCCTACTAGGTTCGGGGAGCTGTTTTTT	CASRPTRFGELFF
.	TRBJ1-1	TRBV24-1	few	TGTGCCACCAGTGATCCAGGAGATGGGGGGGATGAAGCTTTCTTT	CATSDPGDGGDEAFF
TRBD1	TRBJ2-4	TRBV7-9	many	TGTGCCAGCAGCTTTCTTGGACAGGCCTACGAGAACATTCAGTACTTC	CASSFLGQAYENIQYF
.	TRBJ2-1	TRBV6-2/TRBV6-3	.	TGTGCCAGCAGGGCGAGACCCATCTACAATGAGCAGTTCTTC	CASRARPIYNEQFF
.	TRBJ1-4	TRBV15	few	TGTGCCACCAGCAGAACAACTAATGAAAAACTGTTTTTT	CATSRTTNEKLFF
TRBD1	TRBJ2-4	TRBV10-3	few	TGTGCCATCAGTGAACAGGGGGAAAACATTCAGTACTTC	CAISEQGENIQYF
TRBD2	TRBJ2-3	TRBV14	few	TGTGCCAGCAGCCAAGATGGGAGGGCGGCAGATACGCAGTATTTT	CASSQDGRAADTQYF
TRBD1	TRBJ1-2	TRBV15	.	TGTGCCACCAGCAGAGAGGACAGGCATTATGGCTACACCTTC	CATSREDRHYGYTF
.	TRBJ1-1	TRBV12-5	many	TGTGCTAGTGGTTTGGCCGATGGGAACACTGAAGCTTTCTTT	CASGLADGNTEAFF
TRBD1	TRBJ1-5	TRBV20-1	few	TGCAGTGCTAGGCAGGGGGCGAATCAGCCCCAGCATTTT	CSARQGANQPQHF
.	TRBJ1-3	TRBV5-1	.	TGCGCCAGCAGCTTGGGGACAACCGGCTCTGGAAACACCATATATTTT	CASSLGTTGSGNTIYF
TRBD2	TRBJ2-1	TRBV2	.	TGTGCCAGCAGTGAGAACGGACTAGCGGGAGTGCATGAGCAGTTCTTC	CASSENGLAGVHEQFF
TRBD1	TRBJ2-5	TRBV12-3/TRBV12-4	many	TGTGCCAGCAGTTTAGCGCTTGGACAGGGGTTAGAGACCCAGTACTTC	CASSLALGQGLETQYF
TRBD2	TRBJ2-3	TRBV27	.	TGTGCCAGCAGACTAGCGGGAGAAGATACGCAGTATTTT	CASRLAGEDTQYF
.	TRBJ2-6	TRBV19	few	TGTGCCAGCAGGGTCTCTGGGGCCAACGTCCTGACTTTC	CASRVSGANVLTF
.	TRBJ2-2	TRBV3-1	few	TGTGCCAGCAGCCAATCGGACAGATCCACCGGGGAGCTGTTTTTT	CASSQSDRSTGELFF
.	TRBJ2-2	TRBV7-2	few	TGTGCCAGCAGCTTTCTTCGGGGTTTTAACACCGGGGAGCTGTTTTTT	CASSFLRGFNTGELFF
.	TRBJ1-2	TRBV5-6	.	TGTGCCAGGAGCCCGGGGCAGAACTATGGCTACACCTTC	CARSPGQNYGYTF
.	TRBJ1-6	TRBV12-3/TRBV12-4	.	TGTGCCAGCCAGCCCTCCTATAATTCACCCCTCCACTTT	CASQPSYNSPLHF
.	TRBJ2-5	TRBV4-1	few	TGCGCCAGCAGACCTCGGGTGGGGACTCAAGAGACCCAGTACTTC	CASRPRVGTQETQYF
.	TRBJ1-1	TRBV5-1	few	TGCGCCAGCAGCTTCAGCGTCAGGATGAACACTGAAGCTTTCTTT	CASSFSVRMNTEAFF
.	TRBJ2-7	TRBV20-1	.	TGCAGTGTAGGGCAGGGGTGGACCTACGAGCAGTACTTC	CSVGQGWTYEQYF
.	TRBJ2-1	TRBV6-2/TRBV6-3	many	TGTGCCAGCAGTTACTCCTACAATGAGCAGTTCTTC	CASSYSYNEQFF
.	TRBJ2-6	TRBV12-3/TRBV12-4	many	TGTGCCAGCAGTTTTATCTCTGGGGCCAACGTCCTGACTTTC	CASSFISGANVLTF
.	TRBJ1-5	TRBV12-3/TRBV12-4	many	TGTGCCAGCAGTTTGAGGGGGGATAGCAATCAGCCCCAGCATTTT	CASSLRGDSNQPQHF
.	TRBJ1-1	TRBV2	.	TGTGCCAGCAGTGAAGCATCCCAGGGGAGGGCTTTCTTT	CASSEASQGRAFF
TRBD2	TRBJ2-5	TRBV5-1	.	TGCGCCAGCAGCTTCTCACTTAGACTAGCGGGAGGAGGAGAGACCCAGTACTTC	CASSFSLRLAGGGETQYF
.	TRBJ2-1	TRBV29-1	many	TGCAGCGTTGCAACACTGAGGGGGGGGGGCTACAATGAGCAGTTCTTC	CSVATLRGGGYNEQFF
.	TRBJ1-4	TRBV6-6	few	TGTGCCAGCAGTTACTCTTCCGAGGGCAAACTGTTTTTT	CASSYSSEGKLFF
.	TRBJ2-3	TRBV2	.	TGTGCCACTTACCCCGGGTCCACCACAGATACGCAGTATTTT	CATYPGSTTDTQYF
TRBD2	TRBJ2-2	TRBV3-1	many	TGTGCCAGCAGCCTCTGGACTAGCGGAACCACCGGGGAGCTGTTTTTT	CASSLWTSGTTGELFF
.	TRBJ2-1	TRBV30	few	TGTGCCTGGAGTGCCAGCTCCTACAATGAGCAGTTCTTC	CAWSASSYNEQFF
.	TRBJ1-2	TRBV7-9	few	TGTGCCAGCAGCGCCAGCGGAGGGCCCCAGGGTGGCTACACCTTC	CASSASGGPQGGYTF
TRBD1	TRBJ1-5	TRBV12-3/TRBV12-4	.	TGTGCCAGCAGTTTATCGGGGACAGGGGTCAATCAGCCCCAGCATTTT	CASSLSGTGVNQPQHF
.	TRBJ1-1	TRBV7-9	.	TGTGCCAGCAGCTCCTACAACGGGGGTGAAGCTTTCTTT	CASSSYNGGEAFF
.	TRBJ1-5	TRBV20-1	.	TGCAGTGCTAGCTTCGGGGGAACCGGTCAGCCCCAGCATTTT	CSASFGGTGQPQHF
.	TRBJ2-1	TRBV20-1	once	TGCAGTGCTAGAGAGTGGTGGGGCTCCAATGAGCAGTTCTTC	CSAREWWGSNEQFF
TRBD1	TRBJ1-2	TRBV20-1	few	TGCAGTGTACGGGGACAGTCTAACTATGGCTACACCTTC	CSVRGQSNYGYTF
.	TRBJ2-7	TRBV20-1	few	TGCAGTGCGCAAAAAGGCTACGAGCAGTACTTC	CSAQKGYEQYF
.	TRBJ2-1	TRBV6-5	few	TGTGCCAGCAGTTATGGGACGGTGGGCGGGGAGCAGTTCTTC	CASSYGTVGGEQFF
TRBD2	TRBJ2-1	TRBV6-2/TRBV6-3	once	TGTGCCTCCCGGACTAGGAGGAATGAGCAGTTCTTC	CASRTRRNEQFF
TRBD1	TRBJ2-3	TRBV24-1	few	TGTGCCACCAGTGACGCGGGACAGGGGCCAGATACGCAGTATTTT	CATSDAGQGPDTQYF
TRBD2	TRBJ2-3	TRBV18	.	TGTGCCAGCTCACCCGCGACGGCGGGAGGCACAGATACGCAGTATTTT	CASSPATAGGTDTQYF
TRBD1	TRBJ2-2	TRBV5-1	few	TGCGCCAGCAGCCGGGACAGGGGGCCCGGGGAGCTGTTTTTT	CASSRDRGPGELFF
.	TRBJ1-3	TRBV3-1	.	TGTGCCAGCAGCCCCGGAAACTATGGAAACACCATATATTTT	CASSPGNYGNTIYF
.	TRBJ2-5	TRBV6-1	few	TGTGCCAGCAGTGAACTAGATCGAGAGACCCAGTACTTC	CASSELDRETQYF
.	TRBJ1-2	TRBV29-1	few	TGCAGCGTTGCTGAGGGGGGGATCTATGGCTACACCTTC	CSVAEGGIYGYTF
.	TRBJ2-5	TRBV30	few	TGTGCCTGGCTTGAGCCAGGTACCCAGTACTTC	CAWLEPGTQYF
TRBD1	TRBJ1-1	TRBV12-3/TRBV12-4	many	TGTGCCAGCGGACAGGGGACCATTGAAGCTTTCTTT	CASGQGTIEAFF
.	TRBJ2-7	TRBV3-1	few	TGTGCCAGCAGCGGCACAGGGAACGAGCAGTACTTC	CASSGTGNEQYF
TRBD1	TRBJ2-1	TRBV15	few	TGTGCCACCAGCGGTTTCAGGGGGCCTTCCTACAATGAGCAGTTCTTC	CATSGFRGPSYNEQFF
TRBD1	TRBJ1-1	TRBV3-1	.	TGTGCCAGCAGCCCAAGCCAGGGGGCGGCTGCTGAAGCTTTCTTT	CASSPSQGAAAEAFF